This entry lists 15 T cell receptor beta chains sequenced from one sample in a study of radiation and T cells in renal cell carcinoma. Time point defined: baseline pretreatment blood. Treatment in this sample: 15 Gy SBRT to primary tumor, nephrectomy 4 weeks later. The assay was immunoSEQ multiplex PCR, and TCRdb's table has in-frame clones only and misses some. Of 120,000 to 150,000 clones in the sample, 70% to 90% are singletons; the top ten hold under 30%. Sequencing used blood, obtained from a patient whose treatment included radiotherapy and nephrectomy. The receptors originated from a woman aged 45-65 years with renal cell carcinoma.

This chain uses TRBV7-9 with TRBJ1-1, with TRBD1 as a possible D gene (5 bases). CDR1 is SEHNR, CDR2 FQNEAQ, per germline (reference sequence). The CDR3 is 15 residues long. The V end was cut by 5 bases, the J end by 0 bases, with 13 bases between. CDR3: CASSAGRGMNTEAFF. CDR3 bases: TGTGCCAGCAGCGCAGGACGGGGGATGAACACTGAAGCTTTCTTT.

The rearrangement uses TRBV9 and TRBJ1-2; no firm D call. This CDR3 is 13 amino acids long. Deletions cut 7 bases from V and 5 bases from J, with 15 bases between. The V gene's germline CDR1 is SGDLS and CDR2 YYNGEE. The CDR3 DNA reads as TGTGCCAGCGGACCCCTAGGAGGGTATGGCTACACCTTC. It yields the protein CASGPLGGYGYTF.

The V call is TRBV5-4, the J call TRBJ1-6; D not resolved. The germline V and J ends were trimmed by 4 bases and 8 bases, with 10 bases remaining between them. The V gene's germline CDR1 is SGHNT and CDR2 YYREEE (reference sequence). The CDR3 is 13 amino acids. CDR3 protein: CASSHKGYSPLHF. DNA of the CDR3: TGTGCCAGCAGCCATAAAGGGTATTCACCCCTCCACTTT.

The CDR3 DNA sequence: TGTGCCAGCAGCCCCGGGAGGGGCAATGAGCAGTTCTTC. It is translated as CASSPGRGNEQFF. The V call is TRBV7-2, the J call TRBJ2-1; 8 bases are a match to TRBD2. This CDR3 is built from 13 residues. The junction had 3 bases not matched to a gene; V was cut back by 5 bases and J by 6 bases. Germline V gene lookup returns CDR1 SGHTA and CDR2 FQGNSA. The full variable domain, rest sourced from reference TRBV7-2 and TRBJ2-1, is GAGVSQSPSNKVTEKGKDVELRCDPISGHTALYWYRQSLGQGLEFLIYFQGNSAPDKSGLPSDRFSAERTGGSVSTLTIQRTQQEDSAVYLCASSPGRGNEQFFGPGTRLTVL.

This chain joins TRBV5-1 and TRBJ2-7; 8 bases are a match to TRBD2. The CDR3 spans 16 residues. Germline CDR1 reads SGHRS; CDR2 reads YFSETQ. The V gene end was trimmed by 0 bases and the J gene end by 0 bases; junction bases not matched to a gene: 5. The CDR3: CASSLAHLAGSYEQYF. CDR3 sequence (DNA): TGCGCCAGCAGCTTGGCCCATCTAGCGGGCTCCTACGAGCAGTACTTC.

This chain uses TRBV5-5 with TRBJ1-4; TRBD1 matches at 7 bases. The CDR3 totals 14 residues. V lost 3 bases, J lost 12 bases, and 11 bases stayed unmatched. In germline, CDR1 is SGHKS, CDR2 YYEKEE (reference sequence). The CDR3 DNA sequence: TGTGCCAGCAGCTCGTCAGGGGGGCCGAAGGAACTGTTTTTT. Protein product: CASSSSGGPKELFF.

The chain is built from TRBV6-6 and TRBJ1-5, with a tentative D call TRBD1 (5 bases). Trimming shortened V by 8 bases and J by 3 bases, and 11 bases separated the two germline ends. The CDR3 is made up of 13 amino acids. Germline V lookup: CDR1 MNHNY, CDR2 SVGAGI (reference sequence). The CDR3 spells CASARDPNQPQHF. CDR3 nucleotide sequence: TGTGCCAGCGCCAGGGACCCCAATCAGCCCCAGCATTTT.

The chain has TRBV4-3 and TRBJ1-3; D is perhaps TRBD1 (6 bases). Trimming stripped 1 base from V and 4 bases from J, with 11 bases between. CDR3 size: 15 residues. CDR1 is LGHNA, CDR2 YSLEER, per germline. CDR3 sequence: CASSQVQGWGNTIYF. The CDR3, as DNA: TGCGCCAGCAGCCAAGTGCAGGGGTGGGGAAACACCATATATTTT.

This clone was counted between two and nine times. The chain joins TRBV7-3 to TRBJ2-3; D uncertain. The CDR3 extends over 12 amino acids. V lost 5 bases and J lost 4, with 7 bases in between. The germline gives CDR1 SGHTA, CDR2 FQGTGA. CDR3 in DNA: TGTGCCAGCAGCCCCTCGGCAGATACGCAGTATTTT. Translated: CASSPSADTQYF.

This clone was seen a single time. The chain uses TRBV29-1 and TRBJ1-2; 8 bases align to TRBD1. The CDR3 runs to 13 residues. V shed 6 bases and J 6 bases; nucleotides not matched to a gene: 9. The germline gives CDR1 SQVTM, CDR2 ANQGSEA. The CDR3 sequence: CSVSGGQGNGYTF. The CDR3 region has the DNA TGCAGCGTAAGCGGAGGACAGGGTAATGGCTACACCTTC. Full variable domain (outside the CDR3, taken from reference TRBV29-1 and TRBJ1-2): SAVISQKPSRDICQRGTSLTIQCQVDSQVTMMFWYRQQPGQSLTLIATANQGSEATYESGFVIDKFPISRPNLTFSTLTVSNMSPEDSSIYLCSVSGGQGNGYTFGSGTRLTVV.

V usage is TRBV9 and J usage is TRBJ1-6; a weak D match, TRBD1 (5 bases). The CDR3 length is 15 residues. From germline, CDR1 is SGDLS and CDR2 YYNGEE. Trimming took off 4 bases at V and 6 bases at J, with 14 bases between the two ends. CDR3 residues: CASSSRGGLNSPLHF. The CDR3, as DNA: TGTGCCAGCAGCTCCCGTGGGGGTCTTAATTCACCCCTCCACTTT. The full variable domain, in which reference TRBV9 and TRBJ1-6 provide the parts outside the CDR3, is DSGVTQTPKHLITATGQRVTLRCSPRSGDLSVYWYQQSLDQGLQFLIQYYNGEERAKGNILERFSAQQFPDLHSELNLSSLELGDSALYFCASSSRGGLNSPLHFGNGTRLTVT.

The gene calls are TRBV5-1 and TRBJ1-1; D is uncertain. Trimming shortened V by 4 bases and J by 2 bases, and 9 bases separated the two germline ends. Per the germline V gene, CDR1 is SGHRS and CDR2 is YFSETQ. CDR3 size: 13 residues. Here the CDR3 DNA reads TGCGCCAGCAGCCCGCGAGCTAACACTGAAGCTTTCTTT. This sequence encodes CASSPRANTEAFF.

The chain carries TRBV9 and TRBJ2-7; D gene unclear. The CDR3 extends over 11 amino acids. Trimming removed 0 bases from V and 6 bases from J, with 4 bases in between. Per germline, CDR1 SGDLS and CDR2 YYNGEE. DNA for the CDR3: TGTGCCAGCAGCGTAGGAGGCGAGCAGTACTTC. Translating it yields CASSVGGEQYF. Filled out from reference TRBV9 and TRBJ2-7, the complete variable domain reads DSGVTQTPKHLITATGQRVTLRCSPRSGDLSVYWYQQSLDQGLQFLIQYYNGEERAKGNILERFSAQQFPDLHSELNLSSLELGDSALYFCASSVGGEQYFGPGTRLTVT.

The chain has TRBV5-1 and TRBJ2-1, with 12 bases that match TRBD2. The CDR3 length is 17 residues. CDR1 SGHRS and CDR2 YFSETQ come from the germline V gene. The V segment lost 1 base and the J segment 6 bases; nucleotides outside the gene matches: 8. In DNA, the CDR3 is TGCGCCAGCAGCTTGATCAACCTAGCGGGAGGGCCCAATGAGCAGTTCTTC. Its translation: CASSLINLAGGPNEQFF.

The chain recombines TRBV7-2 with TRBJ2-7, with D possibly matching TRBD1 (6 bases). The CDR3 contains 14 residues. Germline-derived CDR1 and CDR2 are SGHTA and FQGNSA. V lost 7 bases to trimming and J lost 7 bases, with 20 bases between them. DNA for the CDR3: TGTGCCAGCAACCCCACGACAGGCGTCGGGGAGCAGTACTTC. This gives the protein CASNPTTGVGEQYF. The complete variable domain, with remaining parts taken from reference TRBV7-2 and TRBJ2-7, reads GAGVSQSPSNKVTEKGKDVELRCDPISGHTALYWYRQSLGQGLEFLIYFQGNSAPDKSGLPSDRFSAERTGGSVSTLTIQRTQQEDSAVYLCASNPTTGVGEQYFGPGTRLTVT.